This TCR beta chain was profiled in a study of response to subunit inactivated influenza vaccine. TCRdb reanalysed the RT-PCR reads using MiXCR and keeps one entry per CDR3 protein. The sample lists about 180,000 distinct CDR3 sequences; approximately 8.7% were seen once. This clonotype has just a few counts. Its antigen is not known. General study results and limits: It was suggested by the authors that few new T cells are recruited by each seasonal influenza vaccination.

The V gene's germline CDR1 is DFQATT and CDR2 SNEGSKA (reference sequence). Trimming stripped 1 base from V and 5 bases from J, with 14 bases between. This CDR3 spans 14 amino acids. The sequencing used non-naive T cells sorted from PBMCs, collected on the day of vaccination. The clonotype was recovered from a man aged 45-65 years who received an inactivated influenza vaccine. The chain uses TRBV20-1 and TRBJ2-5; D perhaps matches TRBD2 (5 bases). The CDR3 region is CSARGTVVTETQYF. The DNA of the CDR3 is TGCAGTGCTAGAGGGACTGTGGTAACCGAGACCCAGTACTTC.